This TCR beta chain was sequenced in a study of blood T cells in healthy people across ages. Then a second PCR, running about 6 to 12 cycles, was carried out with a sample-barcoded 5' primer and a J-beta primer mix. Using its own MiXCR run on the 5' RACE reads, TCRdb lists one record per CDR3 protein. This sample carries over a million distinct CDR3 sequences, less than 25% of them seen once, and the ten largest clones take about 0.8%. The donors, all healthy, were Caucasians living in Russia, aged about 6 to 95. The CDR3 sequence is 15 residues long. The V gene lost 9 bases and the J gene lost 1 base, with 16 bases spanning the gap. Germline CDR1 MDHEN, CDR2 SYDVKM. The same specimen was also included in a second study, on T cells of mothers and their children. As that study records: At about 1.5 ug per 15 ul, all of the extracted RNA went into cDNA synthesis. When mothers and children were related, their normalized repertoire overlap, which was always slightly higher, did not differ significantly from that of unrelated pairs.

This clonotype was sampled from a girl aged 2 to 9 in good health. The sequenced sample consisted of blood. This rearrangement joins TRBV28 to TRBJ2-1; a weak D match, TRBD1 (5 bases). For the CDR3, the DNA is TGTGCCAGTAACTTCAGGGTCCAATCCTACAATGAGCAGTTCTTC. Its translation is CASNFRVQSYNEQFF.